What follows is one T cell receptor beta chain and its context. This CDR3 has 14 amino acids. Trimming stripped 7 bases from V and 1 base from J, with 10 bases between. CDR1 is LNHDA and CDR2 is SQIVND in the germline V gene (reference sequence). The data belong to a study of blood T cell repertoires in COVID-19. For the study at large: Sites across the United States, Italy and Spain contributed samples from acute and convalescent COVID-19. Sources were T cells, B-cell-depleted T cells, or PBMCs; the material itself was cDNA or gDNA.

Methods used by the authors: Scientists estimated how many nucleated cells there were by amplifying reference gene primers. Here immunoSEQ multiplex PCR was the method, and the copy in TCRdb shows in-frame clones only, minus some. For V, J and clone size, that table is used; D and trimming come from the DNA. This sample has 70,000 to 100,000 clones, with around three quarters found just once. Sequenced material: peripheral blood. The receptor comes from a woman aged 55-70 years in a cohort sampled during active or convalescent COVID-19. V and J are TRBV19 and TRBJ2-2, with TRBD2 as a possible D gene (6 bases). CDR3 in amino acids: CASNRLENTGELFF. In DNA, the CDR3 is TGTGCCAGTAATCGACTAGAGAACACCGGGGAGCTGTTTTTT.